This T cell receptor (beta chain) originates from a study of identical twins. This clonotype was picked up one time. The antigen is unknown. One end of the junction does not line up with germline, which may come from a read error. Points from the study as a whole: For out-of-frame alpha sequences shared by twins, low generation probability was in excess.

Only healthy Caucasians were included as donors. TCRdb re-derived calls from the 5' RACE reads in MiXCR, one entry per CDR3 protein. In the table there are about 430,000 distinct CDR3 sequences, about 18% of which are singletons. This sequence was found in a man between 50 and 59 years old in good health. The sample consisted of naive T cells sorted from blood.

Written as DNA, the CDR3 is TGTGCCACCAGCAGGGAGAGCTTTTCCGAGCTTCTCTTT. This gives the protein CATSRESFSELLF. The chain combines TRBV15 with TRBJ1-1; D call uncertain. The CDR3 contains 13 residues. Germline-derived CDR1 and CDR2 are LNHNV and YYDKDF (reference sequence).